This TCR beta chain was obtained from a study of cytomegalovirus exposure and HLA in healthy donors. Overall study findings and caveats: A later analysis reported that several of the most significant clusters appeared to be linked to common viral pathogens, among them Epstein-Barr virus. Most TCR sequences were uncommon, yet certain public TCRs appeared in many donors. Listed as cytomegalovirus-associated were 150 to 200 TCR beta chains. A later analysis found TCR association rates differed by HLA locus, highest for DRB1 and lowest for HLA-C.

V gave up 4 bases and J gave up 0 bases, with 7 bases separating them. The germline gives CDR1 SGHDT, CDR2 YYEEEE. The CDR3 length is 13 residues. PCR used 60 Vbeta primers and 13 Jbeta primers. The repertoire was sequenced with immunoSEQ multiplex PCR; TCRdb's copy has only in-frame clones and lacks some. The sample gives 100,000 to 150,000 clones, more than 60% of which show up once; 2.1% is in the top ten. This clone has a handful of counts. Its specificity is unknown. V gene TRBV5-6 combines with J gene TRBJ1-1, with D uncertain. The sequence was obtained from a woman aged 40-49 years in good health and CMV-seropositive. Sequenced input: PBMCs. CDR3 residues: CASSLRLNTEAFF. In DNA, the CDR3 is TGTGCCAGCAGCCTAAGATTGAACACTGAAGCTTTCTTT.